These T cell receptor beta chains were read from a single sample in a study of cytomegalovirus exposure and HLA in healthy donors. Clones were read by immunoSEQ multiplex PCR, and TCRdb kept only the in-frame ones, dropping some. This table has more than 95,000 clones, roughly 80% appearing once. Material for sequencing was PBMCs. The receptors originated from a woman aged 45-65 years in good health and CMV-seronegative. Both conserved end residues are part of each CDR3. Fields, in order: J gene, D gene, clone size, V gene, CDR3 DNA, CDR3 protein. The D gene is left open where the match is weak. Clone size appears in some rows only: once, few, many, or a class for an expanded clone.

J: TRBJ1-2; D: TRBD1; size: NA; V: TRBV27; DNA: TGTGCCAGCAGGATACTCAGGGGGCCCGCTAACTATGGCTACACCTTC; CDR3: CASRILRGPANYGYTF
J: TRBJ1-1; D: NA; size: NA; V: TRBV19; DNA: TGTGCCAGTAGTATCGTACGGTCAAACACTGAAGCTTTCTTT; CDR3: CASSIVRSNTEAFF
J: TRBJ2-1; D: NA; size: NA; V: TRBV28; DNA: TGTGCCAGCAGTTTGGCGGGGAGCTCCTACAATGAGCAGTTCTTC; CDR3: CASSLAGSSYNEQFF
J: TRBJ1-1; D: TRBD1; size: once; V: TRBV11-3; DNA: TGTGCCAGCAGCTTAAACAGGGGGGCTGAAGCTTTCTTT; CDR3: CASSLNRGAEAFF
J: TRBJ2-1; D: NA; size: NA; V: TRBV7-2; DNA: TGTGCCAGCAGCTTAGTACAGGGTAGGTTGGGTGAGCAGTTCTTC; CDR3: CASSLVQGRLGEQFF
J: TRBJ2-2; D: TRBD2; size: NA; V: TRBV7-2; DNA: TGTGCCAGCAGCTTTAGCGGGAGTTTGGACACCGGGGAGCTGTTTTTT; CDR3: CASSFSGSLDTGELFF
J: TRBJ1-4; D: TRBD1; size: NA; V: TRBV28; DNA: TGTGCCAGCGGGGACAGGGGATTGGATGAAAAACTGTTTTTT; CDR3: CASGDRGLDEKLFF
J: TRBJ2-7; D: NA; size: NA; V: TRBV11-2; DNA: TGTGCCAGCAGCTATACTTACGAGCAGTACTTC; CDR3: CASSYTYEQYF
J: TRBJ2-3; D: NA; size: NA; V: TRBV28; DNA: TGTGCCAGCAGTCCCCTACGAGATACGCAGTATTTT; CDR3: CASSPLRDTQYF
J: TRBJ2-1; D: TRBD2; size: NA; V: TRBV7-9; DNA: TGTGCCAGCGGGACTAGCGGGAACAATGAGCAGTTCTTC; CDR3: CASGTSGNNEQFF
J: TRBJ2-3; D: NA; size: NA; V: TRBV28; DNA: TGTGCCAGCAGTTCCCCGTCGACAGATACGCAGTATTTT; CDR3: CASSSPSTDTQYF
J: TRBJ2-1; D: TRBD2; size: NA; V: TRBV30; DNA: TGTGCCTGGAGTGTAGGACTAGCGGGACCTTACAATGAGCAGTTCTTC; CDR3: CAWSVGLAGPYNEQFF
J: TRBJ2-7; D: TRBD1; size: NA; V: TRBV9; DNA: TGTGCCAGCAGCGCGACAGGGGCCTACGAGCAGTACTTC; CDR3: CASSATGAYEQYF
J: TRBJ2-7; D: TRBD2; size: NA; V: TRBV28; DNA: TGTGCCAGCAAGACTAGCTGGCGGTACGAGCAGTACTTC; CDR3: CASKTSWRYEQYF
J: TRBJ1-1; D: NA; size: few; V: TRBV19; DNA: TGTGCCAGTAGTCCGACTCGGCAGCGGTCGGGCACTGAAGCTTTCTTT; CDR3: CASSPTRQRSGTEAFF
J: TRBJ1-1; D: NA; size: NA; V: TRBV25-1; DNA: TGTGCCAGCAGCAAACAGGGAAACACTGAAGCTTTCTTT; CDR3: CASSKQGNTEAFF
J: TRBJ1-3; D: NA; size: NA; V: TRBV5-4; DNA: TGTGCCAGCAGCCTTGTCTCTGGAAACACCATATATTTT; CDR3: CASSLVSGNTIYF
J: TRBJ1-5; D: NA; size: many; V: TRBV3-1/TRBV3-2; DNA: TGTGCCAGCAGCCGACTGCATTTT; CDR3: CASSRLHF
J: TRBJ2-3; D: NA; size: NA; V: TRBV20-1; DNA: TGCAGTGCTTGGGGGGTGGATACGCAGTATTTT; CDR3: CSAWGVDTQYF
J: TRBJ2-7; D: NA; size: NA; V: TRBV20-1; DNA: TGCAGTGCTGGACAAGTCGAGCAGTACTTC; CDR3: CSAGQVEQYF
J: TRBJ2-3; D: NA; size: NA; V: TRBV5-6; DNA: TGTGCCAGCCACAGGTTTAGCACAGATACGCAGTATTTT; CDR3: CASHRFSTDTQYF
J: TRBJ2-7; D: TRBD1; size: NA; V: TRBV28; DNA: TGTGCCAGCAAGGGTGGACAGGGGTTCCACGAGCAGTACTTC; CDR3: CASKGGQGFHEQYF
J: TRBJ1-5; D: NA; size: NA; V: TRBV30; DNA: TGTGCCTGGAGCGGGACACTTACCATCAATCTCAGAAATCAGCCCCAGCATTTT; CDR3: CAWSGTLTINLRNQPQHF
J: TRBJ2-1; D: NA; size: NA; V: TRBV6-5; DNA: TGTGCCAGCAGCCGGGACTCGTTTGGCGAGCAGTTCTTC; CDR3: CASSRDSFGEQFF
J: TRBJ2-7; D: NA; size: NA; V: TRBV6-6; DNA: TGTGCCAGCAGTTACTTGGGAGTGCAGTACTTC; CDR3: CASSYLGVQYF
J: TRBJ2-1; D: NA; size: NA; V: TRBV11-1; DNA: TGTGCCAGCAGCTTAACCAGGACAGTTTACAATGAGCAGTTCTTC; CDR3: CASSLTRTVYNEQFF
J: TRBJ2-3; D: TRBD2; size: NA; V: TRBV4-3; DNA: TGCGCCAGCAGCCAACTAGCGGGAGGGCCAGATACGCAGTATTTT; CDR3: CASSQLAGGPDTQYF
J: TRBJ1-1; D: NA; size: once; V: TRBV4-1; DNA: TGCGCCAGCAGCGGACGGGTATTTCCAGGGAACGCTGAAGCTTTCTTT; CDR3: CASSGRVFPGNAEAFF
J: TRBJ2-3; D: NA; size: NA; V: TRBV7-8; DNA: TGTGCCAGCAGCTCTCGACTAGGCCAAGATACGCAGTATTTT; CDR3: CASSSRLGQDTQYF
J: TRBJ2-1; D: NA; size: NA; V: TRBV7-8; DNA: TGTGCCAGCAGCTTAGTCGGGGGACTGAGCTCCTACAATGAGCAGTTCTTC; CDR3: CASSLVGGLSSYNEQFF
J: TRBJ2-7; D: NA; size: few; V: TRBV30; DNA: TGTGCCTGGAGTTGGAGGGTTACCTACGAGCAGTACTTC; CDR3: CAWSWRVTYEQYF
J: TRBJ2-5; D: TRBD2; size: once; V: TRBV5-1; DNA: TGCGCCAGCAGCTTCGCAGCGGGAGGGCCTCAAGAGACCCAGTACTTC; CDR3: CASSFAAGGPQETQYF
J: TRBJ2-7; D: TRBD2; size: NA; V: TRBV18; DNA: TGTGCCAGCTCACCACGGACTAGCGGGGTATACGAGCAGTACTTC; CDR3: CASSPRTSGVYEQYF
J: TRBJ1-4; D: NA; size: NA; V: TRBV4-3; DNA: TGCGCCAGCAGCCAAGATCGGGGGGCCGTCGAAAAACTGTTTTTT; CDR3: CASSQDRGAVEKLFF
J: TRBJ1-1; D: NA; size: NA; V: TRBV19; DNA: TGTGCCAGTAGTAGAAAGACAGGACCGAACACTGAAGCTTTCTTT; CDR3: CASSRKTGPNTEAFF
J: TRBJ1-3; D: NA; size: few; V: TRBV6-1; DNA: TGTGCCAGCTTTCCAGGGACAGGAAACACCATATATTTT; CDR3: CASFPGTGNTIYF
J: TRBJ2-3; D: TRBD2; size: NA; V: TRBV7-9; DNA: TGTGCCAGCAGCAACGACCTAGCGGGAGCCGCAGATACGCAGTATTTT; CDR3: CASSNDLAGAADTQYF
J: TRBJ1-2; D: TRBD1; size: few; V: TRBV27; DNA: TGTGCCAGCGGACTACAGGGGACCCGAGGCTACACCTTC; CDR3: CASGLQGTRGYTF
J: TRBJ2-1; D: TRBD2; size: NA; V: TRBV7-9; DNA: TGTGCCAGCAGCTTAGGGAGCCTAGCGGGAGGGCCCAATGAGCAGTTCTTC; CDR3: CASSLGSLAGGPNEQFF
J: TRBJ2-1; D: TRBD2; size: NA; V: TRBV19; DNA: TGTGCCAGTAGTTCGCCGGGACTAGCGGGAGTCAATGAGCAGTTCTTC; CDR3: CASSSPGLAGVNEQFF
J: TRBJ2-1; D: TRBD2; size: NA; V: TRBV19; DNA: TGTGCCAGTAGTATGTTCGGACTAGCGCAGTACAATGAGCAGTTCTTC; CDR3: CASSMFGLAQYNEQFF
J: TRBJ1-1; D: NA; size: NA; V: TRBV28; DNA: TGTGCCAGCACCTGGGAGATTCGGCGACTGAACACTGAAGCTTTCTTT; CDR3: CASTWEIRRLNTEAFF
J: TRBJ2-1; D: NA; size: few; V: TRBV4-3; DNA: TGCGCCAGCAGCCAAGTTACGGGAGAGGCCGATGGGTACAATGAGCAGTTCTTC; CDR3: CASSQVTGEADGYNEQFF
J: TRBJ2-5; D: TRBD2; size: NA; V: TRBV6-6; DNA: TGTGCCAGCAGTTACCGCGCGGGAGGGCCTGGGACCCAGTACTTC; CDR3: CASSYRAGGPGTQYF
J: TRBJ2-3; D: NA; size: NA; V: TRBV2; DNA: TGTGCCAGCAGACAAACTAGTGAGGCGGATACGCAGTATTTT; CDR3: CASRQTSEADTQYF
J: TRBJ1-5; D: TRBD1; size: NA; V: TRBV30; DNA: TGTGCCTGGAGTCCGGGACAGAATCAGCCCCAGCATTTT; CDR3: CAWSPGQNQPQHF
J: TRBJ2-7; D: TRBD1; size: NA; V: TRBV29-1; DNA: TGCAGCGTTGCACCCCAGGGGGTTTTCTACGAGCAGTACTTC; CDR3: CSVAPQGVFYEQYF
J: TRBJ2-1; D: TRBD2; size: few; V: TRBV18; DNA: TGTGCCAGCTCACTAGCGGGAGGCCATGAGCAGTTCTTC; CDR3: CASSLAGGHEQFF
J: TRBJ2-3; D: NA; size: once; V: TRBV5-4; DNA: TGTGCCAGCAGCTCCATGACTAGTTTGGATACGCAGTATTTT; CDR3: CASSSMTSLDTQYF
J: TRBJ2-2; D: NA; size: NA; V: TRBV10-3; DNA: TGTGCCATCAGTGAGCCGGGGATATACAGGGTGGGAAACACCGGGGAGCTGTTTTTT; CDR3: CAISEPGIYRVGNTGELFF